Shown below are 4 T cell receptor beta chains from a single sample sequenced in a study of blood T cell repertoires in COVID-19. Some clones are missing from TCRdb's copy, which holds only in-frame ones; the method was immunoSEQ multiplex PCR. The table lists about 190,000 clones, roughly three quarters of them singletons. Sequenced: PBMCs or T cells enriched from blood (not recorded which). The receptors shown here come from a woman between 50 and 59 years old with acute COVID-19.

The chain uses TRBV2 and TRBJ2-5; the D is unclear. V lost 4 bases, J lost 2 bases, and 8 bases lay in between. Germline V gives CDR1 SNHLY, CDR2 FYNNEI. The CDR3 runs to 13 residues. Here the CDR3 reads CASSALEQETQYF. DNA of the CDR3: TGTGCCAGCAGTGCCCTGGAGCAAGAGACCCAGTACTTC.

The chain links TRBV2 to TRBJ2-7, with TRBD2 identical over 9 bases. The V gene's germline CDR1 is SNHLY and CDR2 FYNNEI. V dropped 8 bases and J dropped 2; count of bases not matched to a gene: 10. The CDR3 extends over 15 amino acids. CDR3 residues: CASSRSGGTTYEQYV. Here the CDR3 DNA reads TGTGCCAGCTCAAGGAGCGGGGGGACTACCTACGAGCAGTACGTC.

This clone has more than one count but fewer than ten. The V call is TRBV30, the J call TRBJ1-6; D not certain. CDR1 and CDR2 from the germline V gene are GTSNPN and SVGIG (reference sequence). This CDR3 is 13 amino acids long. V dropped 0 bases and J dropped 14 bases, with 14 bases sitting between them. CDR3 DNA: TGTGCCTGGAGTGTACTGGAGGACTCGGCCCTCCACTTT. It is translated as CAWSVLEDSALHF.

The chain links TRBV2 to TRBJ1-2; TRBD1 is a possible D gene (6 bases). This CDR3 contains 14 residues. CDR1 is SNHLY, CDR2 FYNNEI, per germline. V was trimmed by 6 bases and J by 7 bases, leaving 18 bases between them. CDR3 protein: CASRETGGTGGYTF. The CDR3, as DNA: TGTGCCAGCAGGGAGACAGGAGGAACAGGTGGCTACACCTTC.